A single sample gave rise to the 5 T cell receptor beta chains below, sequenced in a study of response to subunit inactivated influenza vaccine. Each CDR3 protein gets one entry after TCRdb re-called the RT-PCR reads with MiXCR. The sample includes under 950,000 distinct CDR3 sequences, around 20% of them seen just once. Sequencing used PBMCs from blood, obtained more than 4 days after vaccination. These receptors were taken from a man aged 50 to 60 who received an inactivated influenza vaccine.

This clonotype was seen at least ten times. The CDR3: CASSLAGPVGLVFF. Written as DNA, the CDR3 is TGCGCCAGCAGCTTGGCCGGACCAGTGGGACTAGTGTTCTTC. J is TRBJ2-1 and V is TRBV5-1; 8 bases align to TRBD2. Germline assignment: CDR1 SGHRS and CDR2 YFSETQ. This CDR3 is 14 amino acids long. Trimming removed 0 bases from V and 15 bases from J; junction bases left unmatched: 11.

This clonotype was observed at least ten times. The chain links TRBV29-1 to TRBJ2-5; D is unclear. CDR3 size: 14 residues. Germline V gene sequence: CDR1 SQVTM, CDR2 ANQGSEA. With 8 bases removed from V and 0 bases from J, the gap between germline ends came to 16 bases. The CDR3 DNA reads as TGCAGCCCGCCGGTTTCGCACCACCAAGAGACCCAGTACTTC. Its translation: CSPPVSHHQETQYF.

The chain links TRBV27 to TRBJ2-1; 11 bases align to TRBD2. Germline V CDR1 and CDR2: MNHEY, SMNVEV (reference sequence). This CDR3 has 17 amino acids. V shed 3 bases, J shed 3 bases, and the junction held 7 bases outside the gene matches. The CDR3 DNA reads TGTGCCAGCAGTTTTACTAGCGGGAGTCGACTCTACAATGAGCAGTTCTTC. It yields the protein CASSFTSGSRLYNEQFF.

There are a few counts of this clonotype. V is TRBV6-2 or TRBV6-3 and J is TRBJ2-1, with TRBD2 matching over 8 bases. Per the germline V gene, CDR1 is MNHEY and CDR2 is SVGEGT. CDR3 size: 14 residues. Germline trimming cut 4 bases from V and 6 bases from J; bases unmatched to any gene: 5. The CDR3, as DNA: TGTGCCAGCAGTTCTACAGCGGGAGTCAATGAGCAGTTCTTC. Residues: CASSSTAGVNEQFF.

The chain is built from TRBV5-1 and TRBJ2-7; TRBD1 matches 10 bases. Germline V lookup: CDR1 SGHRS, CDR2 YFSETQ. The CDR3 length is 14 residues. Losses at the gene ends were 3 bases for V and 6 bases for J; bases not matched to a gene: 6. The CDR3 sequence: CASSYSDRGGEQYF. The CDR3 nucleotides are TGCGCCAGCAGCTACTCGGACAGGGGGGGCGAGCAGTACTTC.